These T cell receptor beta chains were read from a single sample in a study of T cell repertoires in cytomegalovirus infection. These receptors lack a known antigen. From the reads, TCRdb called clonotypes with MiXCR, one entry per CDR3 protein. Among hundreds of thousands of distinct CDR3 sequences listed, about 30% were seen once. Specimen: cultured PBMCs, collected from culture after CMV antigen stimulation. These TCRs come from a human donor in good health (CMV status not recorded). Some clones in this sample may be carry-over from other donors' samples. CDR3s include the opening cysteine and the closing phenylalanine or tryptophan. A D gene is named only where the DNA matches it firmly. Expanded clones are given a class, and other clones once, few, many or no size at all.

d_gene | j_gene | abundance | v_gene | CDR3nt | CDR3aa
. | TRBJ1-5 | many | TRBV12-3/TRBV12-4 | TGTGCCAGCAGTTTAGGATCAGGGATAGGGCAGCCCCAGCATTTT | CASSLGSGIGQPQHF
. | TRBJ2-3 | few | TRBV6-5 | TGTGCCAGCAGGCCCGGGGCCGGAGGGGATACGCAGTATTTT | CASRPGAGGDTQYF
TRBD1 | TRBJ2-5 | . | TRBV6-1 | TGTGCCAGCAGTGAAGCGGACAGGGAAAGAGAGACCCAGTACTTC | CASSEADRERETQYF
. | TRBJ1-5 | many | TRBV7-2 | TGTGCCAGCAGCTTAGGACGGAGCACCTCCAATCAGCCCCAGCATTTT | CASSLGRSTSNQPQHF
TRBD2 | TRBJ2-7 | few | TRBV20-1 | TGCAGTGCTGCCCCGGGACTAGCGGGAACCTACGAGCAGTACTTC | CSAAPGLAGTYEQYF
TRBD1 | TRBJ1-2 | few | TRBV6-6 | TGTGCCAGCAGGACCGGGACAGGGTATGCTGGCTACACCTTC | CASRTGTGYAGYTF
TRBD1 | TRBJ1-1 | . | TRBV12-3/TRBV12-4 | TGTGCCAGCAGTCTACAGGGGGCTTTTGGTGAAGCTTTCTTT | CASSLQGAFGEAFF
TRBD2 | TRBJ2-3 | few | TRBV20-1 | TGCAGTGCCCCCCGGGGACTAGCGGGGGGGCAGGGCACAGATACGCAGTATTTT | CSAPRGLAGGQGTDTQYF
. | TRBJ2-7 | few | TRBV7-9 | TGTGCCAGCAGCCCAAAGGGGCTCCAGGGAGACGGTTACGAGCAGTACTTC | CASSPKGLQGDGYEQYF
TRBD1 | TRBJ2-7 | . | TRBV14 | TGTGCCAGCAGCCAAGAAGGGACAGGGGCCTACGAGCAGTACTTC | CASSQEGTGAYEQYF
. | TRBJ1-3 | few | TRBV7-9 | TGTGCCAGCAGCTTAGGAGTTATTGAAAACACCATATATTTT | CASSLGVIENTIYF
TRBD1 | TRBJ2-7 | few | TRBV7-6 | TGTGCCAGCAGCTTAGTTAGGGACAGCACCTACGAGCAGTACTTC | CASSLVRDSTYEQYF
TRBD2 | TRBJ2-1 | . | TRBV5-1 | TGCGCCAGCAGCTTCCGAGCGGGAGGGCTTAATGAGCAGTTCTTC | CASSFRAGGLNEQFF
. | TRBJ1-2 | . | TRBV4-1 | TGCGCCAGCAGCCCCTACCCGAAGAACTATGGCTACACCTTC | CASSPYPKNYGYTF
TRBD1 | TRBJ1-2 | . | TRBV5-6 | TGTGCCAGCAGCCTACGGGACAGGGGAGGACTTGGCTACACCTTC | CASSLRDRGGLGYTF
. | TRBJ2-2 | . | TRBV29-1 | TGCAGCGTTGTAGGTGGTTCTGGGGAGCTGTTTTTT | CSVVGGSGELFF
TRBD2 | TRBJ2-1 | . | TRBV7-2 | TGTGCCAGCAGTCGCCCGCCGGGAGGGGGATACAATGAGCAGTTCTTC | CASSRPPGGGYNEQFF
. | TRBJ2-3 | few | TRBV28 | TGTGCCAGCAGTTCCTACAGGGAATCCACAGATACGCAGTATTTT | CASSSYRESTDTQYF
. | TRBJ2-6 | . | TRBV6-1 | TGTGCCTGCGGACAGACCCTAGGGGCCAACGTCCTGACTTTC | CACGQTLGANVLTF
. | TRBJ2-5 | . | TRBV4-1 | TGCGCCAGCAGCCAATCCCAGGTGGGGGGAGAGACCCAGTACTTC | CASSQSQVGGETQYF
. | TRBJ2-3 | . | TRBV7-2 | TGTGCCAGCAGCGTCCGACCTGCTCTCTCTGGCACAGATACGCAGTATTTT | CASSVRPALSGTDTQYF
. | TRBJ2-5 | . | TRBV20-1 | TGCAGTGCTCCACTCGGGACGGTCCAAGAGACCCAGTACTTC | CSAPLGTVQETQYF
. | TRBJ2-7 | . | TRBV7-4 | TGTGCCAGCAGGTCGGCGGGCGAGCAGTACTTC | CASRSAGEQYF
TRBD1 | TRBJ2-7 | . | TRBV6-2/TRBV6-3 | TGTGCCAGCAGTCGGACGACAGGGGGAGACCCCTACGAGCAGTACTTC | CASSRTTGGDPYEQYF
. | TRBJ1-2 | many | TRBV7-2 | TGTGCCAGCACCGTAGCGAGCAGTAACTATGGCTACACCTTC | CASTVASSNYGYTF
TRBD2 | TRBJ2-7 | few | TRBV12-3/TRBV12-4 | TGTGCCAGCAGCGACCCCCTAGCGGGAGTGATGGAGCAGTACTTC | CASSDPLAGVMEQYF
. | TRBJ1-1 | . | TRBV7-9 | TGTGCCAGCACGAAAGGGGGTGAAGCTTTCTTT | CASTKGGEAFF
. | TRBJ1-1 | many | TRBV7-2 | TGTGCCAGCAGCTTGAGGCGAAATAAGGGCTACACTGAAGCTTTCTTT | CASSLRRNKGYTEAFF
. | TRBJ2-5 | once | TRBV20-1 | TGCAGTGCTAGAATAGGGCCCAGGGCAGGGACCCAGTACTTC | CSARIGPRAGTQYF
TRBD1 | TRBJ2-3 | few | TRBV5-1 | TGCGCCAGCAGCAACCGACAGGGCTCCCTGCCCACAGATACGCAGTATTTT | CASSNRQGSLPTDTQYF
. | TRBJ2-1 | . | TRBV20-1 | TGCAGTGCTAGAGAGCTGGGGGTGCTCTCCTACAATGAGCAGTTCTTC | CSARELGVLSYNEQFF
. | TRBJ2-7 | . | TRBV24-1 | TGTGCCACCAGTGATTACCGGAGACAAACCTACGAGCAGTACTTC | CATSDYRRQTYEQYF
. | TRBJ2-5 | . | TRBV6-5 | TGTGCCAGCAGCGACTCCCTCCGCCAAGAGACCCAGTACTTC | CASSDSLRQETQYF
. | TRBJ1-6 | . | TRBV6-2/TRBV6-3 | TGTGCCAGCACACACGCCGGCGGTTTCGGGTATAATTCACCCCTCCACTTT | CASTHAGGFGYNSPLHF
TRBD1 | TRBJ1-3 | . | TRBV6-6 | TGTGCCAGCAGAGCGGCAGGGGGTTCTGGAAACACCATATATTTT | CASRAAGGSGNTIYF
TRBD2 | TRBJ2-3 | . | TRBV12-3/TRBV12-4 | TGTGCCAGCAGCTCCTTGCGCAGCGGGACTAGCACAGATACGCAGTATTTT | CASSSLRSGTSTDTQYF
. | TRBJ2-2 | . | TRBV6-2/TRBV6-3 | TGTGCCAGCAGCTCCTTAAGCGGTGGGGAGCTGTTTTTT | CASSSLSGGELFF
. | TRBJ1-1 | . | TRBV10-3 | TGTGCCATCACCGCGACTCAGAACACTGAAGCTTTCTTT | CAITATQNTEAFF
. | TRBJ1-6 | . | TRBV20-1 | TGCAGTGCTAGAGATCTGGCCGGCAGCTCCTATAATTCACCCCTCCACTTT | CSARDLAGSSYNSPLHF
TRBD1 | TRBJ2-5 | . | TRBV4-1 | TGCGCCAGCAGCCAAGATTGGGCTACAGGGGACCAAGAGACCCAGTACTTC | CASSQDWATGDQETQYF
TRBD1 | TRBJ1-2 | . | TRBV7-6 | TGTGCCAGCAGCCAAAACAGGGGGCGCCACTATGGCTACACCTTC | CASSQNRGRHYGYTF
. | TRBJ2-3 | . | TRBV7-2 | TGTGCCAGCAGCTTAGGGAGCTTTCCTAGCACAGATACGCAGTATTTT | CASSLGSFPSTDTQYF
. | TRBJ2-7 | . | TRBV3-1 | TGTGCCAGCAGCCAAGCACGCACGGGAGGGGGCGGCGAGCAGTACTTC | CASSQARTGGGGEQYF
TRBD2 | TRBJ2-3 | many | TRBV7-2 | TGTGCCAGCAGCTTTCGACGCGGGGGGCACACAGATACGCAGTATTTT | CASSFRRGGHTDTQYF
. | TRBJ1-5 | . | TRBV4-3 | TGCGCCAGCAGCCAAGACCGGGACTGGGGGAACCAGCCCCAGCATTTT | CASSQDRDWGNQPQHF
TRBD1 | TRBJ1-2 | . | TRBV12-3/TRBV12-4 | TGTGCCAGCAGTTCTACCCTACAGGGGGGCGGGGGCTACACCTTC | CASSSTLQGGGGYTF
TRBD2 | TRBJ2-1 | few | TRBV7-8 | TGTGCCAGCAGCTTACGGCGGGGGGACCACAATGAGCAGTTCTTC | CASSLRRGDHNEQFF
. | TRBJ1-1 | once | TRBV19 | TGTGCCAGTAGTGCGGCCGACGGGGCTTTCTTT | CASSAADGAFF
. | TRBJ2-1 | . | TRBV6-1 | TGTGCCAGCAACCAGGGACGGAGCTCCTACAATGAGCAGTTCTTC | CASNQGRSSYNEQFF
. | TRBJ1-5 | . | TRBV28 | TGTGCCAGCAGTTTAGGACCGCACAATCAGCCCCAGCATTTT | CASSLGPHNQPQHF
. | TRBJ2-5 | few | TRBV20-1 | TGCAGTGCTAGTTTTCCCATCACGTCCCAAGAGACCCAGTACTTC | CSASFPITSQETQYF
. | TRBJ2-7 | . | TRBV6-2/TRBV6-3 | TGTGCCAGCAGTTACGAGACCGCAACCTACGAGCAGTACTTC | CASSYETATYEQYF
TRBD1 | TRBJ1-3 | . | TRBV18 | TGTGCCAGCTCACCGACGGCACAGGGGGCTTCTGGAAACACCATATATTTT | CASSPTAQGASGNTIYF
. | TRBJ2-7 | . | TRBV19 | TGTGCCAGTAGTACCGGACCAAGGGGCTACGAGCAGTACTTC | CASSTGPRGYEQYF
TRBD2 | TRBJ2-2 | . | TRBV20-1 | TGCAGTGCTTTAGCGGGGGGCGCGGACGGGGAGCTGTTTTTT | CSALAGGADGELFF